The 13 T cell receptor beta chains given below trace back to one sample, sequenced in a study of blood T cell repertoires in COVID-19. Using immunoSEQ multiplex PCR, the repertoire was profiled, and TCRdb retains in-frame clones only, with some absent. The data hold about 200,000 clones, with about 85% observed a single time. The sequenced sample was PBMCs or T cells enriched from blood (not recorded which). These receptors all stem from a man aged 35 to 55 who had recovered from COVID-19.

J is TRBJ2-7 and V is TRBV7-2; possible D gene TRBD2, 5 bases. This CDR3 comprises 14 residues. In germline, CDR1 is SGHTA, CDR2 FQGNSA. Trimming cost V 0 bases and J 0 bases, with 6 bases left between them. The CDR3, as DNA: TGTGCCAGCAGCTTAGCTAGCGCCTCCTACGAGCAGTACTTC. It yields the protein CASSLASASYEQYF.

The table lists this clone with a count of one. The V and J genes are TRBV3-1 (or the pseudogene TRBV3-2) and TRBJ1-1; 9 nucleotides match TRBD1. V gave up 4 bases and J gave up 3 bases; unmatched junction bases: 3. The V gene's germline CDR1 is LGHDT and CDR2 YNNKEL (reference sequence). The CDR3 has 14 residues. The CDR3: CASSPGQGDTEAFF. CDR3 sequence (DNA): TGTGCCAGCAGCCCGGGACAGGGTGACACTGAAGCTTTCTTT.

J is TRBJ2-1 and V is TRBV12-5, with D perhaps matching TRBD2 (5 bases). The CDR3 contains 15 residues. CDR1 and CDR2 (germline): LGHNT, FRNRAP. V was trimmed by 1 base and J by 5 bases, leaving 12 bases between them. The chain's CDR3 is CASGLGTYGNNEQFF. The CDR3 bases are TGTGCTAGTGGTTTGGGGACTTATGGGAACAATGAGCAGTTCTTC.

This rearrangement joins TRBV5-1 to TRBJ1-4; 8 bases align to TRBD1. Losses at the gene ends were 0 bases for V and 4 bases for J; bases not matched to a gene: 2. Germline V CDR1 and CDR2: SGHRS, YFSETQ. The CDR3 consists of 15 residues. The CDR3 protein is CASSLGTGFNEKLFF. The CDR3 coding sequence is TGCGCCAGCAGCTTGGGGACAGGGTTTAATGAAAAACTGTTTTTT.

This clone was seen only once. Compared with germline, one end of the junction differs, possibly owing to a read error. The gene calls are TRBV5-4 and TRBJ2-5; 10 nucleotides agree with TRBD1. This CDR3 region has 14 residues. Germline V gene data show CDR1 as SGHNT and CDR2 as YYREEE (reference sequence). CDR3 protein: CASTLTGGLETQYF. CDR3 DNA: TGTGCCAGCACCTTGACAGGGGGCTTGGAGACCCAGTACTTC. Full variable domain (outside the CDR3, taken from reference TRBV5-4 and TRBJ2-5): ETGVTQSPTHLIKTRGQQVTLRCSSQSGHNTVSWYQQALGQGPQFIFQYYREEENGRGNFPPRFSGLQFPNYSSELNVNALELDDSALYLCASTLTGGLETQYFGPGTRLLVL.

This chain links TRBV9 with TRBJ2-1, with a weak D call TRBD1 (5 bases). V lost 4 bases to trimming and J lost 6 bases, with 26 bases between them. This CDR3 comprises 18 residues. Per germline, CDR1 SGDLS and CDR2 YYNGEE. CDR3 in DNA: TGTGCCAGCAGCCCAACCTCGGGTGTTAGGGGTTTGATCAATGAGCAGTTCTTC. Amino acid sequence: CASSPTSGVRGLINEQFF.

A few counts support this clone. The chain uses TRBV30 and TRBJ2-7; 9 nucleotides line up with TRBD2. The germline V gene has CDR1 GTSNPN and CDR2 SVGIG (reference sequence). V gave up 2 bases and J gave up 4 bases; unmatched junction bases: 6. The CDR3 consists of 14 residues. The CDR3 nucleotides are TGTGCCTGGAGTCGTAGCGGGAGTGGGTACGAGCAGTACTTC. Its translation is CAWSRSGSGYEQYF.

The V and J genes are TRBV6-5 and TRBJ2-5; no clear D gene. Between the trimmed V and J ends, which lost 2 bases and 5 bases, there was a span of 12 bases. The CDR3 runs 14 residues. Germline CDR1 and CDR2: MNHEY and SVGAGI. The CDR3 DNA sequence: TGTGCCAGCAGTTACCGGTCTAGTAGGGAGACCCAGTACTTC. Residues: CASSYRSSRETQYF.

The rearrangement joins TRBV5-1 to TRBJ1-3; D uncertain. The germline V gene encodes CDR1 SGHRS and CDR2 YFSETQ. V lost 4 bases and J 5 bases, leaving 10 bases between the germline ends. This CDR3 is 13 amino acids long. The CDR3 spells CASSLGSRNTIYF. The CDR3 DNA sequence: TGCGCCAGCAGCCTAGGGAGCAGAAACACCATATATTTT.

About this clone: Germline and junction disagree at one end, which may indicate a read error. The chain carries TRBV18 and TRBJ2-7; maybe TRBD2 (5 bases). The CDR3 covers 13 residues. The germline gives CDR1 KGHSH, CDR2 LQKENI. In nucleotides, the CDR3 is TGTGCCAGCTCACCAAAGGGAGACTACCAGCAGTACTTC. Its protein product is CASSPKGDYQQYF.

The CDR3 nucleotides read TGTGCCAGTAGTATTCCCGGGACAGTAGACTCTGGGGCCAACGTCCTGACTTTC. Its translation: CASSIPGTVDSGANVLTF. The gene calls are TRBV19 and TRBJ2-6; 7 positions agree with TRBD1. Germline-derived CDR1 and CDR2 are LNHDA and SQIVND (reference sequence). After removal of 3 bases from V and 0 bases from J, the junction contained 8 bases not matched to a gene. The CDR3 sequence is 18 residues long.

The chain combines TRBV6-5 with TRBJ1-3; D is perhaps TRBD1 (5 bases). The CDR3 has 14 residues. The V gene's germline CDR1 is MNHEY and CDR2 SVGAGI. Deletions cut 7 bases from V and 3 bases from J, with 13 bases between. The CDR3 DNA reads as TGTGCCAGCAAGATGTCAGGGTATGGAAACACCATATATTTT. Amino acids: CASKMSGYGNTIYF.

The chain links TRBV19 to TRBJ1-2; the D is unclear. The CDR3 is 14 amino acids. Per germline, CDR1 LNHDA and CDR2 SQIVND (reference sequence). V lost 6 bases, J lost 5 bases, and 16 bases lay in between. The CDR3 coding sequence is TGTGCCAGTAGCCGGCAGGAAAGCCCATATGGCTACACCTTC. Its protein is CASSRQESPYGYTF.